This TCR beta chain was sequenced for a study of blood T cell repertoires in COVID-19. About the research overall: Acute-phase and convalescent COVID-19 samples originated in the United States, Italy and Spain.

Trimming removed 1 base from V and 0 bases from J; junction bases left unmatched: 10. Germline loops: CDR1 MNHNS, CDR2 SASEGT. The CDR3 has 18 amino acids. Sequencing used immunoSEQ multiplex PCR; TCRdb keeps in-frame clones, though not all of them. This table holds roughly 300,000 clones, 87% found once. Adults between about 18 and 95 years of age took part from more than 20 US areas. Categorization into cohorts depended on clinical history that participants reported. The source of this sequence is a woman aged 25 to 39 who had recovered from COVID-19. The sequencing sample was made of PBMCs or T cells enriched from blood (not recorded which). The chain employs TRBV6-1 and TRBJ2-7, with 9 bases lining up with TRBD1. The CDR3 sequence: CASSEGHRGPPSSYEQYF. The CDR3 nucleotides are TGTGCCAGCAGTGAAGGTCACAGGGGGCCACCCAGCTCCTACGAGCAGTACTTC.